This is a list of T cell receptor beta chains from one sample in a study of T-cell reconstitution after alpha-beta-depleted transplantation in children. TCRdb re-derived calls from the PCR reads in MiXCR, one entry per CDR3 protein. The repertoire has fewer than 700,000 distinct CDR3 sequences, around 23% of them found once; the top ten carry less than 15%. The source was PBMCs, mostly from graft donor cells, collected 360 days after TCRalphabeta/CD19-depleted stem cell transplant. These receptor sequences come from a boy under two years old who had a stem cell transplant for acute myeloid leukemia, so the T cells may come from the graft donor. Both conserved end residues are part of each CDR3. Fields, in order: V gene, J gene, D gene, clone size, CDR3 protein, CDR3 DNA. A D gene is named only where the DNA matches it firmly. Not all rows give a size; the values are once, few, many and, for expanded clones, a class.

V gene: TRBV5-4; J gene: TRBJ2-5; D gene: NA; clone size: once; CDR3 protein: CASSKGGALRGETQYF; CDR3 DNA: TGTGCCAGCAGCAAAGGGGGGGCCCTGAGGGGTGAGACCCAGTACTTC
V gene: TRBV11-2; J gene: TRBJ2-1; D gene: TRBD1; clone size: few; CDR3 protein: CASSSPGRDSPFLGYNEQFF; CDR3 DNA: TGTGCCAGCAGCTCCCCGGGACGGGACAGTCCCTTCCTTGGGTACAATGAGCAGTTCTTC
V gene: TRBV25-1; J gene: TRBJ1-3; D gene: NA; clone size: many; CDR3 protein: CASSESNSPTIYF; CDR3 DNA: TGTGCCAGCAGTGAATCAAACTCTCCCACCATATATTTT
V gene: TRBV7-9; J gene: TRBJ1-3; D gene: NA; clone size: once; CDR3 protein: CASSLAASYGNTIYF; CDR3 DNA: TGTGCCAGCAGCTTAGCTGCTAGTTATGGAAACACCATATATTTT
V gene: TRBV29-1; J gene: TRBJ2-2; D gene: NA; clone size: many; CDR3 protein: CSVRDSRDTGELFF; CDR3 DNA: TGCAGCGTGCGGGACTCGCGGGACACCGGGGAGCTGTTTTTT
V gene: TRBV29-1; J gene: TRBJ1-1; D gene: NA; clone size: few; CDR3 protein: CSVDPTAEAFF; CDR3 DNA: TGCAGCGTTGACCCGACCGCTGAAGCTTTCTTT
V gene: TRBV5-1; J gene: TRBJ2-1; D gene: NA; clone size: many; CDR3 protein: CASSLTSYEQFF; CDR3 DNA: TGCGCCAGCAGTTTAACTAGCTATGAGCAGTTCTTC
V gene: TRBV20-1; J gene: TRBJ2-5; D gene: TRBD1; clone size: NA; CDR3 protein: CSAKGAVETQYF; CDR3 DNA: TGCAGTGCTAAGGGGGCGGTGGAGACCCAGTACTTC
V gene: TRBV20-1; J gene: TRBJ1-1; D gene: NA; clone size: few; CDR3 protein: CSARDEGRDAFF; CDR3 DNA: TGCAGTGCTAGAGATGAGGGACGGGACGCTTTCTTT
V gene: TRBV4-3; J gene: TRBJ2-2; D gene: NA; clone size: NA; CDR3 protein: CASSPSGTLTGELFF; CDR3 DNA: TGCGCCAGCAGCCCCTCCGGGACATTGACCGGGGAGCTGTTTTTT
V gene: TRBV5-1; J gene: TRBJ1-1; D gene: NA; clone size: many; CDR3 protein: CASSFRGGGTEAFF; CDR3 DNA: TGCGCCAGCAGCTTCAGAGGGGGGGGCACTGAAGCTTTCTTT
V gene: TRBV20-1; J gene: TRBJ1-5; D gene: NA; clone size: many; CDR3 protein: CSAKTGSYSNQPQHF; CDR3 DNA: TGCAGTGCCAAGACAGGTTCATATAGCAATCAGCCCCAGCATTTT
V gene: TRBV20-1; J gene: TRBJ1-4; D gene: TRBD1; clone size: many; CDR3 protein: CSARDVGQGRFKGEKLFF; CDR3 DNA: TGCAGTGCTAGAGACGTGGGACAGGGGAGATTTAAGGGGGAAAAACTGTTTTTT
V gene: TRBV25-1; J gene: TRBJ1-2; D gene: TRBD1; clone size: NA; CDR3 protein: CASRQGGHGYTF; CDR3 DNA: TGTGCCAGCAGACAGGGGGGTCATGGCTACACCTTC
V gene: TRBV28; J gene: TRBJ2-5; D gene: NA; clone size: NA; CDR3 protein: CASSTLRDPPWTQYF; CDR3 DNA: TGTGCCAGCAGTACCCTCCGGGACCCCCCATGGACCCAGTACTTC
V gene: TRBV12-3/TRBV12-4; J gene: TRBJ2-3; D gene: TRBD2; clone size: NA; CDR3 protein: CASSVRGFSTDTQYF; CDR3 DNA: TGTGCCAGCAGTGTGCGGGGGTTTAGCACAGATACGCAGTATTTT
V gene: TRBV9; J gene: TRBJ2-7; D gene: TRBD2; clone size: many; CDR3 protein: CASSPTSGGALSYEQYF; CDR3 DNA: TGTGCCAGCAGCCCGACTAGCGGGGGCGCCCTCTCCTACGAGCAGTACTTC
V gene: TRBV20-1; J gene: TRBJ2-1; D gene: NA; clone size: many; CDR3 protein: CSASGITGTSEQFF; CDR3 DNA: TGCAGTGCTAGTGGGATTACAGGGACGAGTGAGCAGTTCTTC
V gene: TRBV28; J gene: TRBJ2-2; D gene: NA; clone size: many; CDR3 protein: CASSLSTGRTGETLFF; CDR3 DNA: TGTGCCAGCAGTTTAAGTACAGGGAGAACCGGGGAGACCCTGTTTTTT
V gene: TRBV7-9; J gene: TRBJ2-6; D gene: NA; clone size: NA; CDR3 protein: CASSFIVQRGSNVLTF; CDR3 DNA: TGTGCCAGCAGCTTTATAGTTCAAAGGGGCTCCAACGTCCTGACTTTC
V gene: TRBV7-2; J gene: TRBJ2-1; D gene: TRBD2; clone size: once; CDR3 protein: CASIPGGLWDEQFF; CDR3 DNA: TGTGCCAGCATCCCGGGGGGTTTGTGGGATGAGCAGTTCTTC
V gene: TRBV6-2/TRBV6-3; J gene: TRBJ2-1; D gene: TRBD1; clone size: once; CDR3 protein: CASKQGTGNEQFF; CDR3 DNA: TGTGCCAGCAAGCAAGGGACAGGCAATGAGCAGTTCTTC
V gene: TRBV7-2; J gene: TRBJ2-5; D gene: NA; clone size: NA; CDR3 protein: CAIPVKETQYF; CDR3 DNA: TGTGCCATTCCGGTAAAAGAGACCCAGTACTTC
V gene: TRBV15; J gene: TRBJ2-3; D gene: TRBD2; clone size: few; CDR3 protein: CATSSGTSDADTQYF; CDR3 DNA: TGTGCCACCAGCAGTGGGACTAGCGACGCAGATACGCAGTATTTT
V gene: TRBV5-5; J gene: TRBJ1-5; D gene: NA; clone size: few; CDR3 protein: CASSQEVGSTFQPQHF; CDR3 DNA: TGTGCCAGCAGCCAAGAGGTCGGGTCAACTTTTCAGCCCCAGCATTTT
V gene: TRBV20-1; J gene: TRBJ1-5; D gene: NA; clone size: NA; CDR3 protein: CSAAGWTLTSNQPQHF; CDR3 DNA: TGCAGTGCTGCCGGATGGACACTTACTAGCAATCAGCCCCAGCATTTT
V gene: TRBV20-1; J gene: TRBJ2-3; D gene: TRBD2; clone size: many; CDR3 protein: CSASRTSGLTDTQYF; CDR3 DNA: TGCAGTGCTAGCCGGACTAGCGGTCTCACAGATACGCAGTATTTT
V gene: TRBV25-1; J gene: TRBJ2-1; D gene: NA; clone size: NA; CDR3 protein: CASRVNNEQFF; CDR3 DNA: TGTGCCAGCAGGGTCAACAATGAGCAGTTCTTC
V gene: TRBV20-1; J gene: TRBJ1-5; D gene: NA; clone size: few; CDR3 protein: CSARERVRNQPQHF; CDR3 DNA: TGCAGTGCTAGGGAAAGGGTACGGAATCAGCCCCAGCATTTT
V gene: TRBV20-1; J gene: TRBJ2-7; D gene: NA; clone size: few; CDR3 protein: CSAPSSGAYEQYF; CDR3 DNA: TGCAGTGCCCCTTCCTCCGGGGCCTACGAGCAGTACTTC
V gene: TRBV6-1; J gene: TRBJ2-5; D gene: NA; clone size: NA; CDR3 protein: CASSPYLGQETQYF; CDR3 DNA: TGTGCCAGCAGTCCTTACTTGGGCCAAGAGACCCAGTACTTC
V gene: TRBV20-1; J gene: TRBJ2-5; D gene: TRBD2; clone size: few; CDR3 protein: CSAMRGTQETQYF; CDR3 DNA: TGCAGTGCTATGCGGGGGACTCAAGAGACCCAGTACTTC
V gene: TRBV6-1; J gene: TRBJ2-5; D gene: NA; clone size: few; CDR3 protein: CASSPAGAGHPGTQYF; CDR3 DNA: TGTGCCAGCAGCCCTGCGGGGGCGGGACACCCAGGGACCCAGTACTTC
V gene: TRBV29-1; J gene: TRBJ1-1; D gene: NA; clone size: many; CDR3 protein: CSTRDWNTEAFF; CDR3 DNA: TGCAGCACAAGGGATTGGAACACTGAAGCTTTCTTT
V gene: TRBV11-2; J gene: TRBJ1-6; D gene: NA; clone size: few; CDR3 protein: CASSLGGTVTAPLHF; CDR3 DNA: TGTGCCAGCAGCTTAGGTGGGACGGTGACCGCACCCCTCCACTTT
V gene: TRBV6-5; J gene: TRBJ2-1; D gene: NA; clone size: few; CDR3 protein: CASSYSSDYNEQFF; CDR3 DNA: TGTGCCAGCAGTTACTCGAGTGATTACAATGAGCAGTTCTTC
V gene: TRBV3-1; J gene: TRBJ2-7; D gene: TRBD2; clone size: NA; CDR3 protein: CASSELAGPYEQYF; CDR3 DNA: TGTGCCAGCAGCGAACTAGCGGGGCCCTACGAGCAGTACTTC
V gene: TRBV11-2; J gene: TRBJ1-3; D gene: NA; clone size: NA; CDR3 protein: CASSLIRDPSNTIYF; CDR3 DNA: TGTGCCAGCAGCTTAATCCGGGACCCTTCAAACACCATATATTTT
V gene: TRBV12-3/TRBV12-4; J gene: TRBJ2-3; D gene: TRBD2; clone size: few; CDR3 protein: CASSLQVGLETDTQYF; CDR3 DNA: TGTGCCAGCAGTTTGCAAGTGGGACTAGAGACAGATACGCAGTATTTT
V gene: TRBV12-3/TRBV12-4; J gene: TRBJ2-2; D gene: NA; clone size: few; CDR3 protein: CASSLWPRSGELFF; CDR3 DNA: TGTGCCAGCAGTTTGTGGCCGCGATCCGGGGAGCTGTTTTTT
V gene: TRBV29-1; J gene: TRBJ2-1; D gene: NA; clone size: few; CDR3 protein: CSVDGVGDEQFF; CDR3 DNA: TGCAGCGTGGATGGGGTTGGGGATGAGCAGTTCTTC
V gene: TRBV20-1; J gene: TRBJ2-2; D gene: TRBD1; clone size: many; CDR3 protein: CSARGTGHANTGELFF; CDR3 DNA: TGCAGTGCTAGGGGGACAGGGCACGCGAACACCGGGGAGCTGTTTTTT
V gene: TRBV9; J gene: TRBJ2-5; D gene: NA; clone size: few; CDR3 protein: CASSPRSLEETQYF; CDR3 DNA: TGTGCCAGCAGCCCTCGATCCCTGGAAGAGACCCAGTACTTC
V gene: TRBV29-1; J gene: TRBJ1-5; D gene: NA; clone size: many; CDR3 protein: CSVRPTGSNQPQHF; CDR3 DNA: TGCAGCGTTCGGCCTACAGGGAGCAATCAGCCCCAGCATTTT
V gene: TRBV12-3/TRBV12-4; J gene: TRBJ2-5; D gene: TRBD1; clone size: few; CDR3 protein: CASSKGAERRETQYF; CDR3 DNA: TGTGCCAGCAGTAAGGGGGCAGAGCGACGGGAGACCCAGTACTTC
V gene: TRBV4-3; J gene: TRBJ2-5; D gene: TRBD2; clone size: few; CDR3 protein: CASSQDGQGGETQYF; CDR3 DNA: TGCGCCAGCAGCCAAGATGGGCAGGGAGGGGAGACCCAGTACTTC
V gene: TRBV20-1; J gene: TRBJ2-1; D gene: NA; clone size: NA; CDR3 protein: CSARISSRGEQFF; CDR3 DNA: TGCAGTGCTAGAATCTCTAGTAGGGGTGAGCAGTTCTTC
V gene: TRBV7-4; J gene: TRBJ2-1; D gene: NA; clone size: NA; CDR3 protein: CASSAGKGNEQFF; CDR3 DNA: TGTGCCAGCAGCGCAGGGAAGGGCAATGAGCAGTTCTTC
V gene: TRBV12-3/TRBV12-4; J gene: TRBJ1-5; D gene: NA; clone size: many; CDR3 protein: CASSLGGVGQPQHF; CDR3 DNA: TGTGCCAGCAGTTTAGGAGGGGTGGGACAGCCCCAGCATTTT
V gene: TRBV11-2; J gene: TRBJ1-2; D gene: TRBD1; clone size: NA; CDR3 protein: CASSPGQPLGYTF; CDR3 DNA: TGTGCCAGCAGCCCGGGACAGCCGTTAGGCTACACCTTC
V gene: TRBV5-1; J gene: TRBJ2-5; D gene: NA; clone size: few; CDR3 protein: CASSLEPGHQETQYF; CDR3 DNA: TGCGCCAGCAGCTTAGAACCGGGACATCAAGAGACCCAGTACTTC
V gene: TRBV11-1; J gene: TRBJ2-1; D gene: TRBD1; clone size: NA; CDR3 protein: CASSSDRGSLQNYYNEQFF; CDR3 DNA: TGTGCCAGCAGCTCGGACAGGGGGTCTCTCCAAAACTATTACAATGAGCAGTTCTTC
V gene: TRBV4-2; J gene: TRBJ1-1; D gene: NA; clone size: NA; CDR3 protein: CASVLRQARDTEAFF; CDR3 DNA: TGTGCCAGCGTCTTACGACAGGCAAGGGACACTGAAGCTTTCTTT
V gene: TRBV9; J gene: TRBJ1-6; D gene: NA; clone size: NA; CDR3 protein: CASSGRNSPLHF; CDR3 DNA: TGTGCCAGCAGCGGAAGAAATTCACCCCTCCACTTT
V gene: TRBV29-1; J gene: TRBJ2-1; D gene: NA; clone size: many; CDR3 protein: CSVDGGGFDEQFF; CDR3 DNA: TGCAGCGTTGATGGCGGGGGCTTTGATGAGCAGTTCTTC
V gene: TRBV6-5; J gene: TRBJ2-5; D gene: TRBD1; clone size: many; CDR3 protein: CASSYSGDRRLEETQYF; CDR3 DNA: TGTGCCAGCAGTTACTCTGGGGACAGGCGACTGGAGGAGACCCAGTACTTC
V gene: TRBV14; J gene: TRBJ2-2; D gene: TRBD1; clone size: many; CDR3 protein: CASSPDNFSTGAGELFF; CDR3 DNA: TGTGCCAGCAGCCCGGACAATTTTTCTACAGGGGCCGGGGAGCTGTTTTTT
V gene: TRBV4-3; J gene: TRBJ2-1; D gene: NA; clone size: many; CDR3 protein: CASSLTGTTYNEQFF; CDR3 DNA: TGCGCCAGCAGCCTTACCGGGACAACTTACAATGAGCAGTTCTTC
V gene: TRBV9; J gene: TRBJ2-1; D gene: TRBD2; clone size: few; CDR3 protein: CASSVSLKGTSYNEQFF; CDR3 DNA: TGTGCCAGCAGCGTAAGTCTAAAAGGGACTAGCTACAATGAGCAGTTCTTC
V gene: TRBV7-9; J gene: TRBJ2-3; D gene: NA; clone size: NA; CDR3 protein: CASRTQAGDTDTQYF; CDR3 DNA: TGTGCCAGCAGAACCCAAGCTGGGGACACAGATACGCAGTATTTT